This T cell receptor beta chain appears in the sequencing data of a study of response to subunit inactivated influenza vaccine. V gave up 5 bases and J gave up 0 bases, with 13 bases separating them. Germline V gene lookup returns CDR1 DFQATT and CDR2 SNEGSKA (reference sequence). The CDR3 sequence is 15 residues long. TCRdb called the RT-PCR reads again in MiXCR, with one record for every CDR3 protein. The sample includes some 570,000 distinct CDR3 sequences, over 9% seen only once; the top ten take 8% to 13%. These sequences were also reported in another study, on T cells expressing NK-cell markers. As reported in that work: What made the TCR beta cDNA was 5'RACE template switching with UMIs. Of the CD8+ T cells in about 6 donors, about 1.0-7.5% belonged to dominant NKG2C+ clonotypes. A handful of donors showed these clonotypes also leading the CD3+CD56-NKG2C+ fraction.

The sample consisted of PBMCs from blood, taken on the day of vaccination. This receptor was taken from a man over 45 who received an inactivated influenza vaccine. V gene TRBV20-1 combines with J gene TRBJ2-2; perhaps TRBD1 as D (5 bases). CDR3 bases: TGCAGTGCTGGTCAAGGGGCTTCGAACACCGGGGAGCTGTTTTTT. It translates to CSAGQGASNTGELFF.